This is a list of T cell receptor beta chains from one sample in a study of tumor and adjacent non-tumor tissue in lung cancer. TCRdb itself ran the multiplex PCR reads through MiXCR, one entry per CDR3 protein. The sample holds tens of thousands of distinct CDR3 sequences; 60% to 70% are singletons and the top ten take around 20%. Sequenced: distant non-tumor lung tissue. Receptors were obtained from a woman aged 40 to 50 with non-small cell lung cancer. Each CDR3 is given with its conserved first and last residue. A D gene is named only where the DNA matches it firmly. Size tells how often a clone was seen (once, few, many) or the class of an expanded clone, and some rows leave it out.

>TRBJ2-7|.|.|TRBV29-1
CSVGHQSSYEQYF
TGCAGCGTTGGGCATCAGTCGTCCTACGAGCAGTACTTC
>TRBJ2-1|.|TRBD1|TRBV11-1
CASSLDRGCDQFF
TGTGCCAGCAGCTTAGACAGGGGATGTGATCAGTTCTTC
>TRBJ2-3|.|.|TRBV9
CASSSGSTTRTDTQYF
TGTGCCAGCAGCTCAGGGAGTACCACGCGCACAGATACGCAGTATTTT
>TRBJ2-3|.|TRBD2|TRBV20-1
CSARRSRAGALTDTQYF
TGCAGTGCTAGAAGATCCCGAGCGGGGGCCCTCACAGATACGCAGTATTTT
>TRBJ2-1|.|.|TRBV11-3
CASSWGGLYNELLF
TGTGCCAGCAGTTGGGGCGGCCTATACAATGAGCTGTTATTC
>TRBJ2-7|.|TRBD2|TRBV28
CASSPIAGGFRDEQYF
TGTGCCAGTAGTCCCATAGCGGGAGGATTCCGAGATGAGCAGTACTTC
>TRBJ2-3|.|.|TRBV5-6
CTSSLDVSSTDTQYF
TGTACCAGCAGCTTGGATGTTTCTAGCACAGATACGCAGTATTTT
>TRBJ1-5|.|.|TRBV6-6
CASSYPDGVQPQHF
TGTGCCAGCAGTTACCCGGACGGGGTACAGCCCCAGCATTTT
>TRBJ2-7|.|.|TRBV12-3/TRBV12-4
CASSLVLPSYEQYF
TGTGCTAGCAGCCTCGTACTACCCTCCTACGAGCAGTACTTC
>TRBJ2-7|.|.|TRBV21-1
CASIKARGTYEQYF
TGTGCCAGCATCAAAGCGCGAGGGACCTACGAGCAGTACTTC
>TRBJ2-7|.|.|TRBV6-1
CASSERETGAHEQCF
TGTGCCAGCAGTGAGCGGGAGACAGGGGCCCACGAGCAGTGCTTC
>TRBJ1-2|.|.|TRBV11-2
CASTLARQGPYGYTF
TGTGCCAGCACCCTGGCCCGGCAGGGGCCCTATGGTTACACCTTC
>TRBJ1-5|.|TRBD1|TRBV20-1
CSAYPGQAKSNQPQHF
TGCAGTGCCTACCCGGGACAGGCCAAGAGCAATCAGCCCCAGCATTTT
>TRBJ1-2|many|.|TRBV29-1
CSVLGGAGYGYTF
TGCAGCGTTCTGGGGGGCGCGGGCTATGGCTACACCTTC
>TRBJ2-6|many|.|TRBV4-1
CASSQVQFGSGANVLTF
TGCGCCAGCAGCCAAGTGCAGTTCGGCTCTGGGGCCAACGTCCTGACTTTC
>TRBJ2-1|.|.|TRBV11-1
CASSPQGGAYSEQFF
TGTGCCAGCAGCCCACAGGGAGGAGCGTACAGTGAGCAGTTCTTC
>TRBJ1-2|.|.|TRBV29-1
CSVVNRNYVYTF
TGCAGCGTTGTTAACAGGAACTATGTTTACACCTTC
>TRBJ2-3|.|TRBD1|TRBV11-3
CASSLGTGGRIDTQYF
TGTGCCAGCAGCCTTGGAACAGGGGGGAGGATAGATACACAGTATTTT
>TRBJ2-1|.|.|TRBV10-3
CAISESITSGENEQFF
TGTGCCATCAGTGAGTCCATAACTAGTGGTGAAAATGAGCAGTTCTTC
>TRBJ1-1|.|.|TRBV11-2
CASSLVGDSGTFF
TGTGCCAGCAGCTTAGTGGGGGACTCGGGAACGTTCTTC
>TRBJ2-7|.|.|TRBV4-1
CASSQGTRVYEQYF
TGCGCCAGCAGCCAAGGTACTAGAGTCTACGAGCAGTACTTC
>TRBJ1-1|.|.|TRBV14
CASGLALNTEAFF
TGTGCCAGCGGCCTTGCACTGAACACTGAAGCTTTCTTT
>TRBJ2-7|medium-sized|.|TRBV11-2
CASSLAPDSSREQYF
TGTGCCAGCAGCTTAGCCCCGGACTCCTCGCGCGAGCAGTACTTC
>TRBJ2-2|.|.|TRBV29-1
CSVERILREYYTGELFF
TGTAGCGTTGAGCGGATTTTACGGGAATATTACACCGGGGAGCTGTTTTTT
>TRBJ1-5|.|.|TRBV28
CALPPDHPHSNQPQHF
TGTGCGCTGCCTCCGGATCATCCGCATAGCAATCAGCCCCAGCATTTT
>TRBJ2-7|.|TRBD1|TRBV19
CATQGTGGTYEQYF
TGTGCCACCCAAGGGACAGGGGGCACATACGAGCAGTACTTC
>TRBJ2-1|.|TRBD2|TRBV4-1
CASSQIISGGVYNVQSF
TGCGCCAGCAGCCAGATTATTAGCGGGGGAGTCTACAATGTGCAGTCCTTC
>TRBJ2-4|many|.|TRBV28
CASSPGGVAKNIQYF
TGTGCCAGCAGCCCAGGGGGGGTAGCCAAAAACATTCAGTACTTC
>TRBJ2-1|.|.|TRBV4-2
CAIDPRRGPYNEQFF
TGTGCCATTGACCCGAGACGGGGACCCTACAATGAGCAGTTCTTC
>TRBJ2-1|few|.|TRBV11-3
CASSPRPMGSYNEQFF
TGTGCCAGCAGCCCAAGACCAATGGGCTCCTACAATGAGCAGTTCTTC
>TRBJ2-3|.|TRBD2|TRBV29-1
CSVVSGATDTQYF
TGCAGCGTTGTTAGCGGGGCCACAGATACGCAGTATTTC
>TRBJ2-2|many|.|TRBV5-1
CASSLEKVQGYTGELFF
TGCGCCAGCAGCTTGGAGAAGGTACAGGGATACACCGGGGAGCTGTTTTTT
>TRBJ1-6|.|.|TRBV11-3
CASSPQSGMGSPLHF
TGTGCCAGCAGTCCCCAGTCAGGGATGGGATCACCCCTCCACTTT
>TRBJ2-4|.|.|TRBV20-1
CSARVRIGANIQYF
TGCAGTGCTAGAGTACGGATTGGGGCGAACATTCAGTACTTC
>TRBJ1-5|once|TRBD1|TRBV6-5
CASTATGSNQPQHF
TGTGCCAGCACCGCGACAGGGAGCAATCAGCCCCAGCATTTT
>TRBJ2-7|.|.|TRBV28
CVSSFQYEQYF
TGTGTCAGCAGCTTCCAGTACGAGCAGTACTTC
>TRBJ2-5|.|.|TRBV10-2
CASSEGPVGSQYF
TGCGCCAGCAGTGAGGGGCCGGTGGGGTCACAGTACTTC
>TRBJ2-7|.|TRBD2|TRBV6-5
CDSSSTTSGAPSYEQYF
TGTGATAGCAGTTCCACGACTAGCGGGGCCCCTTCCTACGAGCAGTACTTC
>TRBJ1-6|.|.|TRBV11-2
CASNLARDNSPLHF
TGTGCCAGCAACTTAGCCAGGGATAATTCACCCCTCCACTTT
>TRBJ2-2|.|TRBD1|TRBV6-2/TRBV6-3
CASRPLDRVTWELFF
TGTGCCAGCAGACCCTTGGACAGGGTCACCTGGGAGCTGTTTTTT
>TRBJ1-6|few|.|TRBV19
CPSSPLQPPPLHF
TGTCCCAGTAGTCCACTCCAACCGCCACCCCTCCACTTT
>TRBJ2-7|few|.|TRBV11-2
CASNTGTGGAYEQYF
TGTGCTAGCAACACAGGGACTGGCGGAGCCTACGAGCAGTACTTC
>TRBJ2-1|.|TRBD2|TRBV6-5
CASNRSSGGVGNEQFF
TGTGCCAGCAATCGGAGTAGCGGGGGGGTGGGGAATGAGCAGTTCTTC
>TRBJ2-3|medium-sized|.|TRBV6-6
CASSEDDTQYF
TGTGCCAGCAGCGAAGATGATACGCAGTATTTT
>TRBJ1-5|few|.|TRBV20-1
CSASAYSYQPQHF
TGCAGTGCTAGCGCGTATAGCTATCAGCCCCAGCATTTT
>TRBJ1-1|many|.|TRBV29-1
CSVIAAGNTEAFF
TGCAGCGTTATTGCTGCGGGGAACACTGAAGCTTTCTTT
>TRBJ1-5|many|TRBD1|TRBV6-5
CASRRTAGGASNQPQHF
TGTGCCAGCAGACGCACTGCAGGGGGCGCGAGCAATCAGCCCCAGCATTTT